This passage covers 18 T cell receptor beta chains from one sample sequenced in a study of human T cells and chemical hapten exposure. The time point is: patch test 2, 6 weeks after DPC sensitization. Treatment of the sample: therapeutic diphenylcyclopropenone sensitization with weekly scalp DPC. TCRdb reprocessed the RACE reads via MiXCR and lists one record per CDR3 protein. The repertoire holds tens of thousands of distinct CDR3 sequences, over 8.5% seen once, with 6.6% in the top ten. The input for sequencing was whole blood, taken in connection with sensitization to the hapten diphenylcyclopropenone (DPC). The source of these receptors is a man aged 25 to 45 with alopecia areata. Some clones in this sample may be carry-over from other donors' samples.

This clonotype was recorded at least ten times. The genes are TRBV2 and TRBJ1-1, with D perhaps TRBD1 (6 bases). The CDR3 totals 18 residues. V was pared by 7 bases and J by 10 bases, with 34 bases between. Germline V CDR1 and CDR2: SNHLY, FYNNEI. The CDR3 region has the DNA TGTGCCAGCATCTTACAGTCGCAGGGGCGGCCCTCTCATTTGGGAGCTTTCTTT. Residues: CASILQSQGRPSHLGAFF. Drawing the rest from reference TRBV2 and TRBJ1-1, the complete variable domain is EPEVTQTPSHQVTQMGQEVILRCVPISNHLYFYWYRQILGQKVEFLVSFYNNEISEKSEIFDDQFSVERPDGSNFTLKIRSTKLEDSAMYFCASILQSQGRPSHLGAFFGQGTRLTVV.

This clonotype was detected ten times or more. The chain has TRBV12-3 or TRBV12-4 and TRBJ2-3; no definite D call. Trimming took off 5 bases at V and 5 bases at J, with 5 bases between the two ends. CDR3 length: 11 amino acids. Here the CDR3 DNA reads TGTGCCAGCAGTGTAGGAGATACGCAGTATTTT. This translates into CASSVGDTQYF.

This clonotype has a handful of counts. The gene calls are TRBV4-3 and TRBJ1-1; D might be TRBD1 (6 bases). The CDR3 sequence is 13 residues long. Germline V gene sequence: CDR1 LGHNA, CDR2 YSLEER. The germline V and J ends were trimmed by 5 bases and 5 bases, with 12 bases remaining between them. CDR3 nucleotides: TGCGCCAGCAGCAGGGGGGTACGAACTGAAGCTTTCTTT. Protein sequence: CASSRGVRTEAFF.

The gene calls are TRBV18 and TRBJ2-5; D is perhaps TRBD1 or TRBD2 (5 bases each). V was pared by 3 bases and J by 4 bases, with 15 bases between. The germline CDR1 and CDR2 sequences are KGHSH and LQKENI. This CDR3 contains 15 residues. The CDR3, as DNA: TGTGCCAGCTCACCGGCCAAACGGGACGTAGAGACCCAGTACTTC. Translating it yields CASSPAKRDVETQYF.

In its sample, this clonotype was seen a few times. This chain uses TRBV18 with TRBJ1-1, with D hard to call. This CDR3 is 13 amino acids long. Germline CDR1 reads KGHSH; CDR2 reads LQKENI. V lost 5 bases to trimming and J lost 1 base, with 8 bases between them. CDR3 residues: CASSATENTEAFF. The CDR3 DNA reads as TGTGCCAGCTCAGCGACCGAGAACACTGAAGCTTTCTTT. Using reference TRBV18 and TRBJ1-1 for the parts outside the CDR3, the full variable domain is NAGVMQNPRHLVRRRGQEARLRCSPMKGHSHVYWYRQLPEEGLKFMVYLQKENIIDESGMPKERFSAEFPKEGPSILRIQQVVRGDSAAYFCASSATENTEAFFGQGTRLTVV.

This clonotype was counted at least ten times. The chain is built from TRBV11-2 and TRBJ1-1, with D unresolved. This CDR3 contains 15 residues. Germline-derived CDR1 and CDR2 are SGHAT and FQNNGV. V gave up 1 base and J gave up 1 base, with 10 bases separating them. The CDR3 reads CASSLVPRQNTEAFF. The CDR3 nucleotides read TGTGCCAGCAGCTTAGTTCCCCGGCAGAACACTGAAGCTTTCTTT.

This clonotype has ten or more counts. The chain has TRBV25-1 and TRBJ1-6; D may be TRBD1 (5 bases). Trimming left V 6 bases short and J 2 bases short, with 11 bases between. The CDR3 extends over 15 amino acids. CDR1 and CDR2 (germline): MGHDK, SYGVNS. CDR3 bases: TGTGCCAGCAGGGCCACAGGAGCCTATAATTCACCCCTCCACTTT. This sequence encodes CASRATGAYNSPLHF. The full variable domain, rest sourced from reference TRBV25-1 and TRBJ1-6, is EADIYQTPRYLVIGTGKKITLECSQTMGHDKMYWYQQDPGMELHLIHYSYGVNSTEKGDLSSESTVSRIRTEHFPLTLESARPSHTSQYLCASRATGAYNSPLHFGNGTRLTVT.

This clonotype was detected ten times or more. The chain couples TRBV10-1 to TRBJ2-2; a weak D match, TRBD1 (7 bases). The CDR3 spans 16 residues. Germline lookup yields CDR1 WNHNN and CDR2 SYGVQD (reference sequence). V was clipped by 6 bases and J by 2 bases, with 16 bases between them. CDR3 amino acids: CASSEAGQKNTGELFF. The CDR3 DNA reads as TGCGCCAGCAGCGAGGCGGGACAGAAAAACACCGGGGAGCTGTTTTTT.

This clonotype has a handful of counts. The V gene is TRBV12-3 or TRBV12-4, the J gene TRBJ1-5; D ambiguous. Trimming took off 6 bases at V and 9 bases at J, with 12 bases between the two ends. The CDR3 contains 12 residues. The CDR3 loop reads CASSPEIGPQHF. DNA for the CDR3: TGTGCCAGCAGCCCGGAGATTGGGCCCCAGCATTTT.

This clonotype was detected ten times or more. The chain combines TRBV20-1 with TRBJ1-4; D ambiguous. Trimming took 3 bases from V and 12 from J, leaving 17 bases between them. Per the germline V gene, CDR1 is DFQATT and CDR2 is SNEGSKA (reference sequence). The CDR3 has 13 residues. CDR3 sequence reads: CSASAVAVGELFF. The CDR3 DNA follows: TGCAGTGCTAGTGCGGTTGCGGTGGGAGAACTGTTTTTT.

In this sample, this clonotype turned up many times. This chain links TRBV19 with TRBJ2-3; D is unresolved. Germline V gene lookup returns CDR1 LNHDA and CDR2 SQIVND (reference sequence). The V end lost 4 bases, the J end lost 2 bases, and 7 bases lay between the germline ends. The CDR3 loop spans 13 amino acids. The CDR3 region is CASSRVLTDTQYF. The CDR3 DNA reads as TGTGCCAGTAGTAGGGTTCTCACAGATACGCAGTATTTT.

This clonotype was found many times. The chain has TRBV11-2 and TRBJ2-5, with a weak D call TRBD1 (5 bases). Germline values: CDR1 SGHAT, CDR2 FQNNGV. This CDR3 has 14 amino acids. The V end lost 5 bases, the J end lost 1 base, and 11 bases lay between the germline ends. The chain's CDR3 is CASSPRQFQETQYF. In DNA form, the CDR3 reads TGTGCCAGCAGCCCCCGACAGTTCCAAGAGACCCAGTACTTC.

This clonotype came up many times. This sequence joins TRBV5-1 and TRBJ1-3; no clear D gene. V gave up 6 bases and J gave up 1 base, with 14 bases separating them. This CDR3 has 15 residues. The V gene's germline CDR1 is SGHRS and CDR2 YFSETQ. CDR3 region: CASTPSGPSGNTIYF. In DNA form, the CDR3 reads TGCGCCAGCACCCCCTCTGGGCCTTCTGGAAACACCATATATTTT.

The table lists this clonotype with a few counts. The rearrangement uses TRBV25-1 and TRBJ2-1; 7 bases are shared with TRBD1. In germline, CDR1 is MGHDK, CDR2 SYGVNS. Germline trimming cut 7 bases from V and 8 bases from J; bases unmatched to any gene: 8. This CDR3 is 13 amino acids long. The CDR3 region is CASTKQGKDEQFF. CDR3 DNA sequence: TGTGCCAGCACTAAACAGGGGAAAGATGAGCAGTTCTTC.

The genes are TRBV12-2 and TRBJ1-5. TRBV12-2 is designated a pseudogene. This CDR3 spans 17 amino acids. The CDR3 spells CASRLVREEAHYQPQHF. The DNA for the CDR3 is TGTGCAAGTCGCTTAGTCCGTGAGGAGGCCCATTATCAGCCCCAGCATTTT.

This clonotype was seen many times. This chain joins TRBV11-2 and TRBJ2-3; D gene uncertain. The length of the CDR3 is 15 residues. From germline, CDR1 is SGHAT and CDR2 FQNNGV. Trimming took off 3 bases at V and 0 bases at J, with 10 bases between the two ends. CDR3 in DNA: TGTGCCAGCAGCTTGGGCGGACCTAGCACAGATACGCAGTATTTT. Its protein is CASSLGGPSTDTQYF.

Ten or more counts support this clonotype. The chain joins TRBV28 to TRBJ1-1; 7 bases match TRBD1. The V gene's germline CDR1 is MDHEN and CDR2 SYDVKM. J lost 4 bases, V lost 5 bases, and 10 bases had no gene match. This CDR3 comprises 15 residues. The CDR3 bases are TGTGCCAGCAGTGTCCTCAGGGGGTTAAGCACTGAAGCTTTCTTT. Amino acid sequence: CASSVLRGLSTEAFF.

Details on this clonotype: Being one base from a much bigger clone, this may be a read error. The chain recombines TRBV24-1 with TRBJ1-5; D is unresolved. CDR1 KGHDR and CDR2 SFDVKD come from the germline V gene. Trimming took 5 bases from V and 9 from J, leaving 13 bases between them. This CDR3 is 13 amino acids long. CDR3 in amino acids: CATSAAGRGPQHF. The CDR3 coding sequence is TGTGCCACCAGTGCGGCGGGCCGGGGGCCCCAGCATTTT.